This TCR beta chain came from a study of response to subunit inactivated influenza vaccine (dated by TCRdb to about 2018). As for the study more broadly: To follow how T cells responded to a trivalent subunit inactivated influenza vaccine, the researchers relied on deep quantitative profiling of the T cell receptor repertoire.

This clonotype occurred a few times. Its antigen specificity is not known. Base qualities are not recorded, but no much larger clone differs from it by a single base. Cut back by 5 bases and 5 bases, the V and J ends lie 22 bases apart. The CDR3 goes from the cysteine to the phenylalanine over 17 residues. CDR3 DNA only is kept here, 51 bases in frame from base 1. The germline V gene (reference sequence) yields LNHDA for CDR1 and SQIVND for CDR2. The sample's time point label, decoded: around 47 days after influenza vaccine administration. Library preparation used RT-PCR. TCRdb records Illumina HiSeq 2500 as the sequencer. The raw public reads went through TCRdb reprocessing: fastp at Q25, MiXCR clone calling, in-frame beta chains kept. Identical CDR3 protein sequences are pooled into one entry, listed with their most common genes and DNA. The sample table records more than 400,000 distinct CDR3 sequences; approximately 9.9% of these occur just once. The ten top clones hold roughly 12% of the sample.

Overall study outcomes, separate from this receptor: The authors proposed that each seasonal influenza vaccination may bring in only a limited number of new T cells.

This sample comprised PBMCs from blood, obtained more than 35 days after vaccination. The rearranged chain carries TRBV19 and TRBJ1-5; the D gene lacks a confident call. This TCR was sampled from a man aged 50-59 years who received an inactivated influenza vaccine. Donor details come from another sample of the same person, matched by shared clones. CDR3 protein: CASSLGPATRSHQPQHF. The sequenced DNA: TGTGCCAGTAGTCTAGGCCCCGCGACAAGATCTCATCAGCCCCAGCATTTT.